The 4 T cell receptor beta chains listed next were all sequenced from one sample in a study of blood T cell repertoires in COVID-19. Profiled with immunoSEQ multiplex PCR; TCRdb holds only in-frame clones, not every one. The sample yields about 50,000 clones, about 88% seen once. The sample was peripheral blood. These receptors originate from a human donor in a cohort sampled during active COVID-19.

J is TRBJ2-3 and V is TRBV3-1 (or the pseudogene TRBV3-2), with 7 nucleotides matching TRBD2. Trimming at V came to 2 bases and at J to 1 base, leaving 9 bases not matched to a gene. Germline values: CDR1 LGHDT, CDR2 YNNKEL (reference sequence). This CDR3 contains 17 residues. The DNA for the CDR3 is TGTGCCAGCAGCCAACTAAACGCGGGGGTAGGCACAGATACGCAGTATTTT. Encoded protein: CASSQLNAGVGTDTQYF.

The rearrangement joins TRBV11-3 to TRBJ2-1; 9 nucleotides line up with TRBD1. This CDR3 has 14 amino acids. V lost 5 bases, J lost 7 bases, and 6 bases stayed unmatched. The germline CDR1 and CDR2 sequences are SGHNT and YENEEA. CDR3 loop: CASSLQGAQNEQFF. In DNA form, the CDR3 reads TGTGCCAGCAGCCTACAGGGGGCGCAGAATGAGCAGTTCTTC.

The V gene is TRBV5-6, the J gene TRBJ1-1, with D possibly being TRBD1 (5 bases). Germline values: CDR1 SGHDT, CDR2 YYEEEE. Deletions cut 5 bases from V and 3 bases from J, with 14 bases between. The CDR3 sequence is 14 residues long. CDR3 region: CASRRQGVHTEAFF. The CDR3 region has the DNA TGTGCCAGCAGGAGGCAGGGCGTTCACACTGAAGCTTTCTTT.

The chain is built from TRBV28 and TRBJ1-3; 9 nucleotides line up with TRBD1. V dropped 9 bases and J dropped 4; count of bases not matched to a gene: 13. CDR3 length: 16 residues. The germline CDR1 and CDR2 sequences are MDHEN and SYDVKM. In DNA form, the CDR3 reads TGTGCCAGTGTTATGGAGACAGGGGGTTTGGGAAACACCATATATTTT. Its protein product is CASVMETGGLGNTIYF. The entire variable domain, with the rest obtained from reference TRBV28 and TRBJ1-3, is as follows: DVKVTQSSRYLVKRTGEKVFLECVQDMDHENMFWYRQDPGLGLRLIYFSYDVKMKEKGDIPEGYSVSREKKERFSLILESASTNQTSMYLCASVMETGGLGNTIYFGEGSWLTVV.